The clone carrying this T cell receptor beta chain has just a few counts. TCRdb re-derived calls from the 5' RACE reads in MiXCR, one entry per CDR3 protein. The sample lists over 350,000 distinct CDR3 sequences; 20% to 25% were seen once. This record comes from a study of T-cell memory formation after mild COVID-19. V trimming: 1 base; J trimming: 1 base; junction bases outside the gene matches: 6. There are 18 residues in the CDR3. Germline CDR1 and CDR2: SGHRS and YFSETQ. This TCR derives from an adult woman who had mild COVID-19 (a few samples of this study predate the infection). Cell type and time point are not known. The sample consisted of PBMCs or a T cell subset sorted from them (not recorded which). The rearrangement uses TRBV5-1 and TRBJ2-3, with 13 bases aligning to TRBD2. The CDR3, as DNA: TGCGCCAGCAGCTTGCAACTAGCGGGGGGGCCTCGCACAGATACGCAGTATTTT. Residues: CASSLQLAGGPRTDTQYF.